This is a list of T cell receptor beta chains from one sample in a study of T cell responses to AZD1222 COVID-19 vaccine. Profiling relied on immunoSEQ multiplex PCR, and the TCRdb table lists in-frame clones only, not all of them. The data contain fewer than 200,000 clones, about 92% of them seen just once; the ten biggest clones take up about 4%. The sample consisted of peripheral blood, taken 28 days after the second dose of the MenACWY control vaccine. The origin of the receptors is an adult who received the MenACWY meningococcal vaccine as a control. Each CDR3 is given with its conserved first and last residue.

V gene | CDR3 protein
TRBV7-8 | CASSLDPVGQATSYGYTF
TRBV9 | CASSLGPMMNTEAFF
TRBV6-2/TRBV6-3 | CASSYYLREGNEQFF
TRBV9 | CASSPGVARSSYNEQFF
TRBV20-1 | CSASTGGLGALAGMGETQYF
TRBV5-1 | CASSFDRYTEAFF
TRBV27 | CASSLFRGAYEQYF
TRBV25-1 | CASSELRTESNQPQHF
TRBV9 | CASSVVGRGSYNEQFF
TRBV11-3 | CASSSTGGSSGANVLTF
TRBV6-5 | CASREKTPYNEQFF
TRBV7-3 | CASSSGLATDTQYF
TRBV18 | CASSSERRSNEQFF
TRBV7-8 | CASSLATGTRGYTF
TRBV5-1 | CASSWGLAGGSSYNEQFF
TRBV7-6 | CASELRDSEWGETQYF